This T cell receptor (beta chain) was sequenced for a study of T cell responses to AZD1222 COVID-19 vaccine. Whole-study findings and limits: Seropositive at baseline were only 5 or 6 AZD1222 recipients. Across spike, vaccine-associated CD4 TCRs were found, dominant at 160-218 and 743-854.

Clones were sequenced by immunoSEQ multiplex PCR, and TCRdb holds only the in-frame ones, with some missing. The data show over 150,000 clones, roughly 94% seen once. For this clone: Antigen specificity is unknown.

Germline assignment: CDR1 ENHRY and CDR2 SYGVKD. The CDR3 totals 19 residues. V was pared by 0 bases and J by 4 bases, with 14 bases of the junction left unmatched. The sample consisted of peripheral blood, taken on day 0 of MenACWY control vaccination. This chain uses TRBV10-3 with TRBJ2-7; TRBD2 agrees at 11 bases. This clonotype was obtained from an adult in good health. The CDR3 region is CAISESGSGRAGGRYEQYF. The CDR3 DNA sequence: TGTGCCATCAGTGAGTCGGGTAGCGGGAGGGCCGGTGGAAGGTACGAGCAGTACTTC.